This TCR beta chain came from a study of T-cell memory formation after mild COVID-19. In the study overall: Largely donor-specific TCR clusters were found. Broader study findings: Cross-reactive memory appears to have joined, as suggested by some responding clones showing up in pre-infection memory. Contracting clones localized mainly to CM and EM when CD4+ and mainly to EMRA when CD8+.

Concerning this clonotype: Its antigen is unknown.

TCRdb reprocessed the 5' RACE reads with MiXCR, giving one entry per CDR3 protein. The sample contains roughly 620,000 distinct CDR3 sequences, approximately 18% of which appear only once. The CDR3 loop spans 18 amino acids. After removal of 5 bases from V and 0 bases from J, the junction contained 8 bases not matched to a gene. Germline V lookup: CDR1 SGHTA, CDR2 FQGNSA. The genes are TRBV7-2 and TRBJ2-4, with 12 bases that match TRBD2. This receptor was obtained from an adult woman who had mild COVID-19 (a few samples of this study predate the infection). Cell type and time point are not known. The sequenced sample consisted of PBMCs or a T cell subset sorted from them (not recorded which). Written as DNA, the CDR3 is TGTGCCAGCAGCCCCGGACTAGCGGGAATCCTAGCCAAAAACATTCAGTACTTC. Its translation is CASSPGLAGILAKNIQYF.